The subject of this entry is one T cell receptor beta chain. There is no known antigen for this receptor. Per-nucleotide qualities are absent, and no much larger clonotype sits a single base away. The entry originates in a study of cytomegalovirus exposure and HLA in healthy donors (dated by TCRdb to 2016 to 2017). Regarding the complete study: A later analysis indicated that the 120 validation repertoires were generated on the platform also employed for the 650 to 850 repertoires of the first cohort. The aim of the study was to test whether cataloging public T cell receptors could identify signatures of past pathogen exposure. To predict cytomegalovirus infection status, the study combined high-throughput TCR immunosequencing, statistical association of individual TCRs with disease status, and machine learning. In addition to the first cohort of hundreds of subjects, a separate validation cohort of approximately 120 different subjects was used. Overall study results and their limits: A later analysis found that TCRs clustered in the first cohort also tended to co-occur in the 120 or so validation repertoires, with approximately 93% of cluster scores above 0. A later analysis had no HLA typing for the validation cohort, so co-occurrence there was scored across all 110 or so repertoires. In both the original and validation cohorts, the classifier was reported to diagnose cytomegalovirus status with high specificity and sensitivity. In vitro tests confirmed that a few of the cytomegalovirus-associated TCR beta chains recognize cytomegalovirus antigens. While some public TCRs were present in many individuals, most TCR sequences turned up only very rarely across donors. In the study, some 160 TCR beta chains were listed as associated with cytomegalovirus. It was suggested by the authors that the approach could potentially be generalized to other disease states and immunological phenotypes.

Donors formed part of the validation cohort, which comprised about 120 subjects and was distinct from the first cohort of under 850 subjects. Reading the germline V gene gives CDR1 SGHVS and CDR2 FQNEAQ. V is clipped by 2 bases and J by 8 bases, and the sequence between their germline boundaries is 18 bases long. The CDR3 numbers 15 residues from cysteine through phenylalanine. This entry keeps only the CDR3 DNA: 45 bases, framed from base 1. Libraries were constructed by the immunoSEQ multiplex PCR assay. As for the authors' bioinformatics: To diagnose cytomegalovirus status from the catalog of TCR beta chain sequences, a statistical classification framework was built. The immuneACCESS repertoire file appears here via TCRdb, limited to in-frame rearrangements. These files lack a portion of the clones; in checked studies, under half of the deficit traces to unresolved V genes, and the cause of the others is not known. D and trimming were read from the DNA, whereas the V and J calls and clone size are those reported in that table. The sample contains 90,000 to 100,000 clones, roughly 87% of them found a single time. 6.3% of the sample comes from the top ten.

Sequenced input: PBMCs. The sequence is built from TRBV7-8 and TRBJ1-2; matching of 5 bases hints at TRBD1 as the D gene. The TCR originated in a man younger than 30 in good health and CMV-seropositive. CDR3 region: CASSLSWPGGEGYTF. The nucleotide sequence reads as follows: TGTGCCAGCAGCTTATCATGGCCCGGGGGTGAAGGCTACACCTTC. Here the CDR3 is joined to the reference TRBV7-8 and TRBJ1-2 genes, and the full variable domain is: GAGVSQSPRYKVAKRGQDVALRCDPISGHVSLFWYQQALGQGPEFLTYFQNEAQLDKSGLPSDRFFAERPEGSVSTLKIQRTQQEDSAVYLCASSLSWPGGEGYTFGSGTRLTVV.